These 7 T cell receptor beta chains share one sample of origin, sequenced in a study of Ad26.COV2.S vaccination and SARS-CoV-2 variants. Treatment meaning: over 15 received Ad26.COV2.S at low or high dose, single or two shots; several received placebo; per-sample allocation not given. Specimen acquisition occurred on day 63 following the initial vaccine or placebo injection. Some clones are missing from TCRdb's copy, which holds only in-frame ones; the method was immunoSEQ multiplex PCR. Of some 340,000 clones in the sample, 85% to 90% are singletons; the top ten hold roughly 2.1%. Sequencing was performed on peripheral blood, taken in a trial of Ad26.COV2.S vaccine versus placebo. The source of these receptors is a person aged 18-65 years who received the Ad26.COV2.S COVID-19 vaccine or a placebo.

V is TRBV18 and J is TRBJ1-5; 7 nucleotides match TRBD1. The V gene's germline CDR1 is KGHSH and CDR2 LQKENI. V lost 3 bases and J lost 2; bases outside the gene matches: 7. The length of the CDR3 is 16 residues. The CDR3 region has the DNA TGTGCCAGCTCACCGGGAGGGGGCAGCGGCAATCAGCCCCAGCATTTT. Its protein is CASSPGGGSGNQPQHF.

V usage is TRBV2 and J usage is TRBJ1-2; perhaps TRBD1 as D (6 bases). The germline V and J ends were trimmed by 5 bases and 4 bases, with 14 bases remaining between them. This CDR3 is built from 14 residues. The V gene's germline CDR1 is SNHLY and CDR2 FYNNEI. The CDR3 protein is CASSQQGSGYGYTF. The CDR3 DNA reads TGTGCCAGCAGTCAACAGGGTTCCGGCTATGGCTACACCTTC.

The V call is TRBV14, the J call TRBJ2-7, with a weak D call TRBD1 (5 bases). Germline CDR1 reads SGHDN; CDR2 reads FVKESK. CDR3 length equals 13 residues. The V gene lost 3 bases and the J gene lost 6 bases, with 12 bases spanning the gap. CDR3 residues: CASSHWGPLEQYF. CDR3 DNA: TGTGCCAGCAGCCACTGGGGCCCCCTCGAGCAGTACTTC.

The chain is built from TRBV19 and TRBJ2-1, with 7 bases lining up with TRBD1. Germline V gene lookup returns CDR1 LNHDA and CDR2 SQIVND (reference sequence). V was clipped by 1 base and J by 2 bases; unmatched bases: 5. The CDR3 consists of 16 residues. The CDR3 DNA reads TGTGCCAGTAGTATAGTGGCAGGGGGAACCTACAATGAGCAGTTCTTC. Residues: CASSIVAGGTYNEQFF.

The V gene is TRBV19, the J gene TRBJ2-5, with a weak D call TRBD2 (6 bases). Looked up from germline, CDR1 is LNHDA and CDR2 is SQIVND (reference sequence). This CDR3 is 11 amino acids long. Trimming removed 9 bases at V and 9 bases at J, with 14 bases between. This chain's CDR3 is CASGTATAQYF. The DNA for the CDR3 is TGTGCCAGCGGGACTGCAACGGCCCAGTACTTC.

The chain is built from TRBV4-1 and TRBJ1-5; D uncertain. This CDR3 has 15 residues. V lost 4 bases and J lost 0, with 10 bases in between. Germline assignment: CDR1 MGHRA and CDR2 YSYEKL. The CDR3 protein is CASSPWRSSNQPQHF. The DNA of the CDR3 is TGCGCCAGCAGCCCCTGGAGGAGTAGCAATCAGCCCCAGCATTTT.

The CDR3 spells CASSVSSSTDTQYF. The CDR3 nucleotides are TGTGCCAGCAGCGTTAGCAGTTCCACAGATACGCAGTATTTT. The rearrangement links TRBV9 to TRBJ2-3; D is uncertain. V lost 2 bases, J lost 2 bases, and 9 bases lay in between. Germline V gene sequence: CDR1 SGDLS, CDR2 YYNGEE. The CDR3 sequence is 14 residues long.